This T cell receptor beta chain was captured in a study of control samples from healthy donors and cancer patients. Generated by immunoSEQ multiplex PCR, the TCRdb table keeps only in-frame clones and is missing some. The table records around 110,000 clones, 88% of them present only once. The germline CDR1 and CDR2 sequences are SGHTA and FQGNSA. The CDR3 covers 15 residues. V lost 5 bases, J lost 3 bases, and 14 bases lay in between. Sequences were obtained from blood. The sequence was obtained from a woman in her seventies in good health. The chain uses TRBV7-2 and TRBJ2-4; either TRBD1 or TRBD2 may fit D (5 bases each). The CDR3 DNA follows: TGTGCCAGCAGCCTCGCCGGGGCCGTCAAAAACATTCAGTACTTC. Translation: CASSLAGAVKNIQYF.